The rows below give T cell receptor beta chains drawn from one sample of a study of control samples from healthy donors and cancer patients. Profiled with immunoSEQ multiplex PCR; TCRdb holds only in-frame clones, not every one. The repertoire holds about 79,000 clones, with 93% as singletons. Sequenced sample: PBMCs. The receptors shown here come from a woman aged 40-49 years with lung cancer. The CDR3 runs from the conserved cysteine through the conserved F or W. Each record gives: CDR3 protein, CDR3 DNA, D gene, clone size, V gene, J gene. The D gene is left open where the match is weak. Size values are once, few and many counts, or a class for expanded clones, and some rows have none.

CASSPIGQALGKDTQYF	TGTGCCAGCAGCCCGATCGGACAGGCTCTCGGAAAAGATACGCAGTATTTT	TRBD1	.	TRBV11-3	TRBJ2-3
CATSTQAGRNSPLHF	TGTGCCACCAGCACTCAAGCAGGGAGGAATTCACCCCTCCACTTT	.	.	TRBV15	TRBJ1-6
CASSLGGQNEQYF	TGTGCCAGCAGCTTAGGGGGTCAGAACGAGCAGTACTTC	.	.	TRBV7-3	TRBJ2-7
CASSLYRTSTDTQYF	TGTGCCAGCAGCTTATACAGAACTAGCACAGATACGCAGTATTTT	.	.	TRBV6-5	TRBJ2-3
CASSQSYRGNTEAFF	TGTGCCAGCAGCCAATCATACAGGGGGAACACTGAAGCTTTCTTT	TRBD1	.	TRBV14	TRBJ1-1
CASRPGQGWGYTF	TGTGCCAGTAGACCTGGACAGGGCTGGGGCTACACCTTC	TRBD1	.	TRBV19	TRBJ1-2
CASSLASAGNTIYF	TGTGCCAGCAGTTTAGCCTCTGCTGGAAACACCATATATTTT	.	.	TRBV28	TRBJ1-3
CASSSDSHGYTF	TGTGCCAGCAGCTCGGACAGTCATGGCTACACCTTC	.	.	TRBV7-9	TRBJ1-2
CASSNQRGGDTEAFF	TGTGCCAGTAGTAACCAGAGGGGGGGTGACACTGAAGCTTTCTTT	.	.	TRBV19	TRBJ1-1
CASSGVSGRLQTQYF	TGCGCCAGCAGCGGCGTTTCTGGACGTCTCCAGACCCAGTACTTC	.	.	TRBV5-1	TRBJ2-5
CASSLNRQGNTEAFF	TGTGCCAGCAGCCTAAACCGACAGGGGAACACTGAAGCTTTCTTT	TRBD1	.	TRBV27	TRBJ1-1
CASSDTTYEQYF	TGTGCCAGCAGTGACACGACCTACGAGCAGTACTTC	.	.	TRBV25-1	TRBJ2-7
CASSSQGAGYTF	TGTGCCAGCAGCTCCCAAGGGGCTGGCTACACCTTC	.	.	TRBV5-5	TRBJ1-2
CASSPRTSGFRGEQYF	TGTGCCAGCAGCCCCAGGACTAGCGGGTTCCGGGGGGAGCAGTACTTC	TRBD2	once	TRBV6-2/TRBV6-3	TRBJ2-7
CALGAVDGYTF	TGTGCCTTGGGAGCGGTCGATGGCTACACCTTC	.	.	TRBV30	TRBJ1-2
CASSSRGSNTGELFF	TGTGCCAGCAGTTCAAGGGGGTCGAACACCGGGGAGCTGTTTTTT	.	.	TRBV11-1	TRBJ2-2
CASNPRVVGSYEQYF	TGTGCCAGCAACCCTCGAGTAGTGGGGTCCTACGAGCAGTACTTC	.	.	TRBV28	TRBJ2-7
CAISELAGTSANYGYTF	TGTGCCATCAGTGAGCTTGCCGGGACGTCAGCTAACTATGGCTACACCTTC	.	.	TRBV10-3	TRBJ1-2
CASSLGDQPQHF	TGTGCCAGCAGCTTGGGGGATCAGCCCCAGCATTTT	.	.	TRBV5-6	TRBJ1-5
CASSRQNLNTEAFF	TGTGCCAGTAGTAGACAGAATCTGAACACTGAAGCTTTCTTT	.	.	TRBV19	TRBJ1-1
CASREGMGRGEQFF	TGTGCCAGCAGGGAGGGAATGGGCAGGGGTGAGCAGTTCTTC	.	.	TRBV6-5	TRBJ2-1
CANGQGTNEQFF	TGTGCCAACGGACAGGGAACCAATGAGCAGTTCTTC	TRBD1	.	TRBV6-6	TRBJ2-1
CAIIRQTTEAFF	TGTGCCATTATTAGACAGACAACTGAAGCTTTCTTT	.	.	TRBV2	TRBJ1-1
CASSTTPGTWGYNEQFF	TGCGCCAGCAGCACAACGCCCGGGACTTGGGGATACAATGAGCAGTTCTTC	.	.	TRBV5-1	TRBJ2-1